The TCR beta chain described here comes from a study of OX40 agonist ivuxolimab in advanced cancers. Findings and limits, study-wide: Clonal expansion by week 6 occurred in CD4+ and CD8+ blood T cells (at 0.1 to 3.0 mg/kg).

CDR3 size: 16 residues. CDR1 and CDR2 from the germline V gene are MDHEN and SYDVKM. J gave up 2 bases and V 3 bases, and 7 bases lay outside the gene matches. The repertoire was sequenced with immunoSEQ multiplex PCR; TCRdb's copy has only in-frame clones and lacks some. The sample has about 34,000 clones; roughly 80% are singletons. As concerns this clone: What it binds is unknown.

The receptor comes from an adult with an advanced solid tumor such as melanoma, head and neck, liver or kidney cancer. The chain joins TRBV28 to TRBJ1-1; 9 nucleotides line up with TRBD1. Sequenced here: CD4+ or CD8+ T cells sorted from blood, sampled in a trial of the OX40 agonist ivuxolimab. Here the CDR3 reads CASSLGQGPPNTEAFF. The CDR3 DNA sequence: TGTGCCAGCAGTTTGGGACAGGGACCTCCCAACACTGAAGCTTTCTTT. The whole variable domain, remainder taken from reference TRBV28 and TRBJ1-1, is DVKVTQSSRYLVKRTGEKVFLECVQDMDHENMFWYRQDPGLGLRLIYFSYDVKMKEKGDIPEGYSVSREKKERFSLILESASTNQTSMYLCASSLGQGPPNTEAFFGQGTRLTVV.